Following are 15 T cell receptor beta chains from one sample sequenced in a study of lymphopenia after photon versus proton radiotherapy. The protocol was immunoSEQ multiplex PCR, while the TCRdb copy is restricted to in-frame clones and leaves out a portion. The sample lists 150,000 to 200,000 clones; roughly nine tenths were seen once. This specimen consisted of peripheral blood, obtained from a patient treated with photon-based radiotherapy. The receptors were sampled from a middle-aged man with gastric cancer.

A few counts support this clone. Other nucleotide sequences from this sample produce the same CDR3. This sequence joins TRBV7-9 and TRBJ2-7, with D uncertain. This CDR3 is built from 12 residues. Trimming removed 3 bases at V and 0 bases at J, with 3 bases between. Germline V CDR1 and CDR2: SEHNR, FQNEAQ (reference sequence). This CDR3 reads CASSLVSYEQYF. CDR3 nucleotide sequence: TGTGCCAGCAGCTTGGTCTCCTACGAGCAGTACTTC.

The chain employs TRBV7-9 and TRBJ2-1; 11 bases fit TRBD2. Germline V gene lookup returns CDR1 SEHNR and CDR2 FQNEAQ (reference sequence). This CDR3 is built from 19 residues. The J segment lost 5 bases and the V segment lost 2 bases, leaving 14 bases of the junction unmatched. As DNA, the CDR3 is TGTGCCAGCAGCTTAAGGGTTCCTTTTAGCGGGAGGGCCGACAATGAGCAGTTCTTC. Translating it yields CASSLRVPFSGRADNEQFF. Together with reference TRBV7-9 and TRBJ2-1, the CDR3 gives the full variable domain: DTGVSQNPRHKITKRGQNVTFRCDPISEHNRLYWYRQTLGQGPEFLTYFQNEAQLEKSRLLSDRFSAERPKGSFSTLEIQRTEQGDSAMYLCASSLRVPFSGRADNEQFFGPGTRLTVL.

The rearrangement joins TRBV10-2 to TRBJ2-1; D gene unclear. Trimming shortened V by 3 bases and J by 2 bases, and 11 bases separated the two germline ends. From germline, CDR1 is WSHSY and CDR2 SAAADI. This CDR3 is 15 amino acids long. The CDR3 DNA reads TGCGCCAGCAGTGATCCAGGTGGGACCTACAATGAGCAGTTCTTC. Residues: CASSDPGGTYNEQFF.

This chain links TRBV6-5 with TRBJ2-1; a weak D match, TRBD1 (5 bases). Per the germline V gene, CDR1 is MNHEY and CDR2 is SVGAGI. The CDR3 extends over 14 amino acids. V lost 7 bases, J lost 5 bases, and 15 bases lay in between. CDR3 loop: CASTGKGLHNEQFF. CDR3 nucleotides: TGTGCCAGCACAGGGAAAGGCCTCCACAATGAGCAGTTCTTC.

V and J are TRBV28 and TRBJ1-5, with D hard to call. The CDR3 is made up of 15 amino acids. V was cut by 1 base and J by 0 bases, with 7 bases left in between. The germline V gene encodes CDR1 MDHEN and CDR2 SYDVKM. CDR3 DNA sequence: TGTGCCAGCAGTTTATTGGGTAATAGCAATCAGCCCCAGCATTTT. Its translation is CASSLLGNSNQPQHF.

Only a few counts were recorded for this clone. V usage is TRBV10-3 and J usage is TRBJ1-5; TRBD1 agrees at 7 bases. Unmatched junction bases numbered 8, after V lost 10 bases and J lost 5 bases. Germline V lookup: CDR1 ENHRY, CDR2 SYGVKD. The CDR3 consists of 13 residues. CDR3 coding DNA: TGTGCCACGGTTGGACAGGCCGATCAGCCCCAGCATTTT. Translating gives CATVGQADQPQHF.

This chain uses TRBV4-1 with TRBJ2-7; D is unresolved. Trimming left V 2 bases short and J 2 bases short, with 13 bases between. This CDR3 has 15 amino acids. CDR1 MGHRA and CDR2 YSYEKL come from the germline V gene. The CDR3 region has the DNA TGCGCCAGCAGCCAACGAAGGACGGAGACCTACGAGCAGTACTTC. Protein sequence: CASSQRRTETYEQYF.

The rearrangement uses TRBV7-7 and TRBJ2-3; 8 nucleotides align to TRBD2. Germline assignment: CDR1 SSHAT and CDR2 FNYEAQ (reference sequence). V shed 5 bases, J shed 2 bases, and the junction held 6 bases outside the gene matches. This CDR3 is built from 15 residues. CDR3 residues: CASSPTSGPTDTQYF. CDR3 nucleotide sequence: TGTGCCAGCAGCCCCACTAGCGGACCCACAGATACGCAGTATTTT.

V is TRBV5-4 and J is TRBJ2-2; 14 nucleotides match TRBD2. From germline, CDR1 is SGHNT and CDR2 YYREEE (reference sequence). CDR3 length: 16 amino acids. V gave up 3 bases and J gave up 7 bases; unmatched junction bases: 5. CDR3 sequence (DNA): TGTGCCAGCAGCTGGGGACTAGCGGGAGTTAGCGGGGAGCTGTTTTTT. Translating gives CASSWGLAGVSGELFF.

The sample holds a few counts of this clone. The gene calls are TRBV7-2 and TRBJ2-7; 11 nucleotides agree with TRBD2. The CDR3 spans 18 residues. Germline V gene sequence: CDR1 SGHTA, CDR2 FQGNSA. The V and J ends lost 3 bases and 2 bases, in that order; junction bases with no gene match: 12. CDR3 bases: TGTGCCAGCAGCTTCCTCGGAGTAGCGGGAGGGAGCGCCTACGAGCAGTACTTC. Its protein is CASSFLGVAGGSAYEQYF.

This chain links TRBV2 with TRBJ2-5; 8 bases match TRBD2. The CDR3 is 16 amino acids. Germline-derived CDR1 and CDR2 are SNHLY and FYNNEI. V shed 2 bases, J shed 5 bases, and the junction held 10 bases outside the gene matches. For the CDR3, the DNA is TGTGCCAGCAGTGAATGGGCGGGAGGCGGGGGTGAGACCCAGTACTTC. Protein product: CASSEWAGGGGETQYF.

This rearrangement joins TRBV7-9 to TRBJ2-7; D is possibly TRBD2 (5 bases). The CDR3 has 14 amino acids. From germline, CDR1 is SEHNR and CDR2 FQNEAQ (reference sequence). Trimming took off 5 bases at V and 3 bases at J, with 14 bases between the two ends. CDR3 protein: CASSPEAVDYEQYF. The CDR3 DNA reads TGTGCCAGCAGCCCGGAGGCGGTTGACTACGAGCAGTACTTC. Full variable domain (missing parts from reference TRBV7-9 and TRBJ2-7): DTGVSQNPRHKITKRGQNVTFRCDPISEHNRLYWYRQTLGQGPEFLTYFQNEAQLEKSRLLSDRFSAERPKGSFSTLEIQRTEQGDSAMYLCASSPEAVDYEQYFGPGTRLTVT.

The chain carries TRBV14 and TRBJ1-2, with D possibly TRBD1 on 6 matching bases. The CDR3 has 15 amino acids. V lost 0 bases and J 12 bases, leaving 20 bases between the germline ends. CDR1 and CDR2 (germline): SGHDN, FVKESK. CDR3 DNA: TGTGCCAGCAGCCAAGAAGGGGGGTCCTTCCTGCGCCACACCTTC. It codes for CASSQEGGSFLRHTF.

In this sample, this clone turned up once. The chain recombines TRBV28 with TRBJ2-7; D is undetermined. With 5 bases removed from V and 0 bases from J, the gap between germline ends came to 8 bases. From germline, CDR1 is MDHEN and CDR2 SYDVKM. This CDR3 is built from 13 residues. For the CDR3, the DNA is TGTGCCAGCAGTCTTTCGAGCTCCTACGAGCAGTACTTC. Its translation is CASSLSSSYEQYF.

This chain links TRBV5-1 with TRBJ1-1, with D perhaps TRBD1 (5 bases). The germline CDR1 and CDR2 sequences are SGHRS and YFSETQ. CDR3 length: 14 residues. With 2 bases removed from V and 3 bases from J, the gap between germline ends came to 11 bases. CDR3 amino acids: CASSFGGTDTEAFF. The DNA for the CDR3 is TGCGCCAGCAGCTTCGGGGGTACCGACACTGAAGCTTTCTTT.